This is a list of T cell receptor beta chains from one sample in a study of T cells in localized non-small cell lung cancer. TCRdb's table, derived via immunoSEQ multiplex PCR, lists solely in-frame clones and lacks some. The sample contains fewer than 40,000 clones, 70% to 90% of which appear only once. The sample here was peripheral blood mononuclear cells, taken before any cancer treatment. The origin of the receptors is a woman aged 35 to 70 with stage III lung adenocarcinoma. The CDR3 runs from the conserved cysteine through the conserved F or W. Each record gives: clone size, D gene, J gene, V gene, CDR3 DNA, CDR3 protein. The D gene is left open where the match is weak. Rows give clone size only sometimes, using once, few, many, or a class for an expanded clone.

clone_size: once; d_call: NA; j_call: TRBJ2-1; v_call: TRBV9; cdr3_nt: TGTGCCAGCAGCGGCCGGGACTCCCACTCCTACAATGAGCAGTTCTTC; cdr3_aa: CASSGRDSHSYNEQFF
clone_size: NA; d_call: TRBD2; j_call: TRBJ2-1; v_call: TRBV19; cdr3_nt: TGTGCCAGTAGTCCCAGGACTAGCGGGGGGGCCTTCTACAATGAGCAGTTCTTC; cdr3_aa: CASSPRTSGGAFYNEQFF
clone_size: NA; d_call: NA; j_call: TRBJ1-4; v_call: TRBV19; cdr3_nt: TGTGCCAGTAGTCTTTATCCGACTGAAAAACTGTTTTTT; cdr3_aa: CASSLYPTEKLFF
clone_size: NA; d_call: TRBD2; j_call: TRBJ2-5; v_call: TRBV19; cdr3_nt: TGTGCCAGTAGTGAGCCCGGGAGAGCGGGGGGGCTAGAGACCCAGTACTTC; cdr3_aa: CASSEPGRAGGLETQYF
clone_size: NA; d_call: NA; j_call: TRBJ2-3; v_call: TRBV30; cdr3_nt: TGTGCCTGGAGTTTGGGAGATACGCAGTATTTT; cdr3_aa: CAWSLGDTQYF
clone_size: NA; d_call: NA; j_call: TRBJ2-1; v_call: TRBV27; cdr3_nt: TGTGCCAGCAGTTTACAACGGAGCTCCTACAATGAGCAGTTCTTC; cdr3_aa: CASSLQRSSYNEQFF
clone_size: once; d_call: TRBD2; j_call: TRBJ2-1; v_call: TRBV7-3; cdr3_nt: TGTGCCAGCAGCCTAGGGACTAGTGAAAGCAATGAGCAGTTCTTC; cdr3_aa: CASSLGTSESNEQFF
clone_size: NA; d_call: NA; j_call: TRBJ2-7; v_call: TRBV5-1; cdr3_nt: TGCGCCAGCAGCTTGGTCGGGACCACAATTGCCGAGCAGTACTTC; cdr3_aa: CASSLVGTTIAEQYF
clone_size: NA; d_call: NA; j_call: TRBJ2-7; v_call: TRBV20-1; cdr3_nt: TGCAGTGCCCGACTAGAATACGAGCAGTACTTC; cdr3_aa: CSARLEYEQYF
clone_size: NA; d_call: TRBD1; j_call: TRBJ1-1; v_call: TRBV30; cdr3_nt: TGTGCCTGGACCGCAGGGGGGGACACTGAAGCTTTCTTT; cdr3_aa: CAWTAGGDTEAFF
clone_size: NA; d_call: TRBD1; j_call: TRBJ1-1; v_call: TRBV2; cdr3_nt: TGTGCCAGCACCCCTTCCAGGGGGCGACTTACTGAAGCTTTCTTT; cdr3_aa: CASTPSRGRLTEAFF
clone_size: NA; d_call: NA; j_call: TRBJ2-1; v_call: TRBV7-3; cdr3_nt: TGTGCCAGCAGCTTGGGGGCCTCAAATGAGCAGTTCTTC; cdr3_aa: CASSLGASNEQFF
clone_size: NA; d_call: NA; j_call: TRBJ1-6; v_call: TRBV4-1; cdr3_nt: TGCGCCAGCAGCCAAGATCGGGCGGGCGCAACTCCTTCACCCCTCCACTTT; cdr3_aa: CASSQDRAGATPSPLHF
clone_size: NA; d_call: NA; j_call: TRBJ2-7; v_call: TRBV10-3; cdr3_nt: TGTGCCATCAGCCGGGACACATCCTACGAGCAGTACTTC; cdr3_aa: CAISRDTSYEQYF
clone_size: NA; d_call: NA; j_call: TRBJ1-3; v_call: TRBV6-1; cdr3_nt: TGTGCCGCAGCAGAAAGGGGTTATGGAAACACCATATATTTT; cdr3_aa: CAAAERGYGNTIYF
clone_size: NA; d_call: TRBD2; j_call: TRBJ2-1; v_call: TRBV27; cdr3_nt: TGTGCCAGCAGTTTCAGTACTAGCGGCCACAATGAGCAGTTCTTC; cdr3_aa: CASSFSTSGHNEQFF
clone_size: NA; d_call: NA; j_call: TRBJ1-4; v_call: TRBV19; cdr3_nt: TGTGCCAGTAGTACCCGGACAGTTAATAATGAAAAACTGTTTTTT; cdr3_aa: CASSTRTVNNEKLFF
clone_size: NA; d_call: TRBD1; j_call: TRBJ2-7; v_call: TRBV15; cdr3_nt: TGTGCCACCAGCAGAGACAGGGGGATCGACGAGCAGTACTTC; cdr3_aa: CATSRDRGIDEQYF
clone_size: NA; d_call: TRBD1; j_call: TRBJ2-6; v_call: TRBV5-1; cdr3_nt: TGCGCCAGCAGCCGAAACAGGGGTTCTGGGGCCAACGTCCTGACTTTC; cdr3_aa: CASSRNRGSGANVLTF
clone_size: NA; d_call: TRBD2; j_call: TRBJ2-1; v_call: TRBV6-4; cdr3_nt: TGTGCCAGCAGTGACGGGACTAGCGTCAATGAGCAGTTCTTC; cdr3_aa: CASSDGTSVNEQFF
clone_size: NA; d_call: NA; j_call: TRBJ2-1; v_call: TRBV13; cdr3_nt: TGTGCCAGCAGCTTAGGTAGGGACACCGAGCAGTTCTTC; cdr3_aa: CASSLGRDTEQFF
clone_size: NA; d_call: NA; j_call: TRBJ2-2; v_call: TRBV6-1; cdr3_nt: TGTGCCAGCAGTGAAGCGCGAGCCCCCATGAAGCTGTTTTTT; cdr3_aa: CASSEARAPMKLFF
clone_size: NA; d_call: TRBD1; j_call: TRBJ2-7; v_call: TRBV25-1; cdr3_nt: TGTGCCTCCTTTGGGACAGGGTCCGAGCAGTACTTC; cdr3_aa: CASFGTGSEQYF
clone_size: NA; d_call: NA; j_call: TRBJ1-5; v_call: TRBV27; cdr3_nt: TGTGCCAGCAGATCGCTTGACGGGTACGATCAGCCCCAGCATTTT; cdr3_aa: CASRSLDGYDQPQHF
clone_size: once; d_call: NA; j_call: TRBJ2-1; v_call: TRBV7-2; cdr3_nt: TGTGCCAGCAGCCTCGACTCAATCAATGAGCAGTTCTTC; cdr3_aa: CASSLDSINEQFF
clone_size: NA; d_call: TRBD1; j_call: TRBJ1-1; v_call: TRBV6-5; cdr3_nt: TGTGCCAGCAGGCGATTAGACAGGGGAACTGAAGCTTTCTTT; cdr3_aa: CASRRLDRGTEAFF
clone_size: NA; d_call: TRBD2; j_call: TRBJ2-2; v_call: TRBV9; cdr3_nt: TGTGCCAGCAGCGTAGTAAGCGGGAGGACCGGGGAGCTGTTTTTT; cdr3_aa: CASSVVSGRTGELFF
clone_size: few; d_call: NA; j_call: TRBJ1-1; v_call: TRBV5-1; cdr3_nt: TGCGCCAGCAGCTGGGGGACAATGAACACTGAAGCTTTCTTT; cdr3_aa: CASSWGTMNTEAFF
clone_size: NA; d_call: NA; j_call: TRBJ1-2; v_call: TRBV2; cdr3_nt: TGTGCCAGCAGTGATTTGGGGCCAGGAAGTTCTTTCAAGGGCTACACCTTC; cdr3_aa: CASSDLGPGSSFKGYTF
clone_size: NA; d_call: NA; j_call: TRBJ2-3; v_call: TRBV12-2; cdr3_nt: TGTGCAAGTCGCTTAATCTTAGGGGGACGCACAGATACGCAGTATTTT; cdr3_aa: CASRLILGGRTDTQYF
clone_size: NA; d_call: NA; j_call: TRBJ2-7; v_call: TRBV28; cdr3_nt: TGTGCCAGCAATTGGGGGGCGTACGAGCAGTACTTC; cdr3_aa: CASNWGAYEQYF
clone_size: NA; d_call: NA; j_call: TRBJ2-7; v_call: TRBV28; cdr3_nt: TGTGCCAGCAGTTTAAAAGGGGTCAACGAGCAGTACTTC; cdr3_aa: CASSLKGVNEQYF
clone_size: NA; d_call: NA; j_call: TRBJ2-5; v_call: TRBV7-8; cdr3_nt: TGTGCCAGCAGCTTAGTAGGGTTCCCTCTCGGGTACTTC; cdr3_aa: CASSLVGFPLGYF
clone_size: NA; d_call: NA; j_call: TRBJ2-1; v_call: TRBV7-5; cdr3_nt: TGTGCCAGAAGCCCCCCCAGGGGGGCTGGATATGAGCAGTTCTTC; cdr3_aa: CARSPPRGAGYEQFF
clone_size: NA; d_call: NA; j_call: TRBJ1-4; v_call: TRBV2; cdr3_nt: TGTGCCACCGACAGCGGGGAGGAAAAACTGTTTTTT; cdr3_aa: CATDSGEEKLFF
clone_size: NA; d_call: NA; j_call: TRBJ1-1; v_call: TRBV18; cdr3_nt: TGTGCCAGCTCACTGGGTGGGCAGGACACTGAAGCTTTCTTT; cdr3_aa: CASSLGGQDTEAFF
clone_size: NA; d_call: NA; j_call: TRBJ2-5; v_call: TRBV18; cdr3_nt: TGTGCCAGCTCACCTGGCGGCCTAGGAGGGCTGGAGACCCAGTACTTC; cdr3_aa: CASSPGGLGGLETQYF
clone_size: NA; d_call: NA; j_call: TRBJ2-7; v_call: TRBV5-5; cdr3_nt: TGTGCCAGCAGCTTTTTCTCCTACGAGCAGTACTTC; cdr3_aa: CASSFFSYEQYF
clone_size: NA; d_call: NA; j_call: TRBJ1-2; v_call: TRBV30; cdr3_nt: TGTGCCTGGACCTTTACTAAAAAATATGGCTACACCTTC; cdr3_aa: CAWTFTKKYGYTF
clone_size: NA; d_call: TRBD2; j_call: TRBJ2-5; v_call: TRBV6-1; cdr3_nt: TGTGCCAGCAGTGAAAGAAGCGGGGGTAGGATGGAGACCCAGTACTTC; cdr3_aa: CASSERSGGRMETQYF
clone_size: NA; d_call: NA; j_call: TRBJ2-7; v_call: TRBV11-2; cdr3_nt: TGTGCCAGCAGCTTAGTAGCCCGCGAGCAGTACTTC; cdr3_aa: CASSLVAREQYF
clone_size: NA; d_call: NA; j_call: TRBJ1-5; v_call: TRBV11-2; cdr3_nt: TGTGCCAGCAGCCCGTCGTGGCAGGGAAGCAATCAGCCCCAGCATTTT; cdr3_aa: CASSPSWQGSNQPQHF
clone_size: NA; d_call: NA; j_call: TRBJ1-2; v_call: TRBV6-6; cdr3_nt: TGTGCCAGCAGTCTTTTACCACAGATTTCGGATGGCTACACCTTC; cdr3_aa: CASSLLPQISDGYTF
clone_size: NA; d_call: NA; j_call: TRBJ2-7; v_call: TRBV2; cdr3_nt: TGTGCCAGCAGTAAACAGGGTCTGAGGAACGAGCAGTACTTC; cdr3_aa: CASSKQGLRNEQYF
clone_size: once; d_call: TRBD2; j_call: TRBJ2-1; v_call: TRBV4-3; cdr3_nt: TGCGCCAGCAGCCTTACTAGCGGGGGGTTGTACAATGAGCAGTTCTTC; cdr3_aa: CASSLTSGGLYNEQFF
clone_size: NA; d_call: TRBD1; j_call: TRBJ2-2; v_call: TRBV29-1; cdr3_nt: TGCAGCGTCGCTCGGACAGGGGCCACCGGGGAGCTGTTTTTT; cdr3_aa: CSVARTGATGELFF
clone_size: NA; d_call: NA; j_call: TRBJ2-1; v_call: TRBV11-2; cdr3_nt: TGTGCCAGCAGCTTAGAAGGGGGCTCCTACAATGAGCAGTTCTTC; cdr3_aa: CASSLEGGSYNEQFF
clone_size: NA; d_call: NA; j_call: TRBJ2-5; v_call: TRBV2; cdr3_nt: TGTGCCAGCAGTGAAGTCAGTCAAGAGACCCAGTACTTC; cdr3_aa: CASSEVSQETQYF
clone_size: NA; d_call: TRBD1; j_call: TRBJ1-2; v_call: TRBV4-3; cdr3_nt: TGCGCCAGCAGCCAAGACCGGACAGGCCTGTATGGCTACACCTTC; cdr3_aa: CASSQDRTGLYGYTF